This is a list of T cell receptor beta chains from one sample in a study of shared clonotypes between healthy human individuals. Assay: immunoSEQ multiplex PCR; the TCRdb copy retains only in-frame clones and omits some. The repertoire holds some 500,000 clones, with around 79% as singletons. The material sequenced was PBMCs. These receptors all stem from a woman aged 40 to 55 in good health. Some clones in this sample may be carry-over from other donors' samples. Both conserved end residues are part of each CDR3. D genes are given only for firm matches. Some rows mark clone size as missing; the rest say once, few, many or name a class of expanded clone.

TRBJ1-2 | many | . | TRBV19 | TGTGCCAGTAGTATAAGGAGCTATGGCTACACCTTC | CASSIRSYGYTF
TRBJ1-4 | . | TRBD1 | TRBV5-1 | TGCGCCAGCAGCTTGGAACAGGGGACCAACGAAAAACTGTTTTTT | CASSLEQGTNEKLFF
TRBJ2-7 | . | . | TRBV7-2 | TGTGCCAGCAGCCCCCGCGGGACTGGGCCCAACGAGCAGTACTTC | CASSPRGTGPNEQYF
TRBJ1-1 | . | . | TRBV7-3 | TGTGCCAGCAGCCCCATCCCTGGGAGGGGATTGACTGAAGCTTTCTTT | CASSPIPGRGLTEAFF
TRBJ1-2 | . | . | TRBV28 | TGTGCCAGCAGTTCCCAGGGGACCATCCTCTATGGCTACACCTTC | CASSSQGTILYGYTF
TRBJ2-3 | . | . | TRBV5-1 | TGCGCCAGCAGCTTGGTGGGGAGTTCTAGCACAGATACGCAGTATTTT | CASSLVGSSSTDTQYF
TRBJ2-7 | . | . | TRBV6-5 | TGTGCCAGCAGTACCCGAGGGTTCTACGAGCAGTACTTC | CASSTRGFYEQYF
TRBJ1-1 | few | . | TRBV10-1 | TGCGCCAGCAGTGAGCGGCAGGGCCTTGAAGCTTTCTTT | CASSERQGLEAFF
TRBJ2-3 | . | . | TRBV6-6 | TGTGCCAGCAGTCCCGCGGCAAGCACAGATACGCAGTATTTT | CASSPAASTDTQYF
TRBJ1-1 | . | . | TRBV11-2 | TGTGCCAGCAGCTTGGAGAGCACTGAAGCTTTCTTT | CASSLESTEAFF
TRBJ1-4 | . | . | TRBV27 | TGTGCCAGCAGTTCAACAGATAATGAAAAACTGTTTTTT | CASSSTDNEKLFF